Below, 28 T cell receptor beta chains from the same sample are listed, as sequenced in a study of OX40 agonist ivuxolimab in advanced cancers. Only in-frame clones appear in the TCRdb table, and some are missing; sequencing was by immunoSEQ multiplex PCR. The sample gives more than 20,000 clones, around 84% of which show up once; roughly a third is in the top ten. The sample in question was CD4+ or CD8+ T cells sorted from blood, obtained in a trial of the OX40 agonist ivuxolimab. These TCRs come from an adult with an advanced solid tumor such as melanoma, head and neck, liver or kidney cancer.

The J gene is TRBJ1-1, the V gene TRBV6-6; perhaps TRBD1 as D (6 bases). The CDR3 length is 14 residues. With 2 bases removed from V and 4 bases from J, the gap between germline ends came to 11 bases. CDR1 is MNHNY and CDR2 is SVGAGI in the germline V gene (reference sequence). The CDR3 loop is CASSYEGGGTEAFF. The CDR3 region has the DNA TGTGCCAGCAGTTACGAAGGAGGGGGCACTGAAGCTTTCTTT.

This chain uses TRBV15 with TRBJ2-7; 8 bases line up with TRBD1. V shed 8 bases and J 6 bases; nucleotides not matched to a gene: 15. The length of the CDR3 is 15 residues. Per germline, CDR1 LNHNV and CDR2 YYDKDF (reference sequence). CDR3 sequence (DNA): TGTGCCACCCGACGAACGACAGGGGCGCGGGTCGAGCAGTACTTC. It codes for CATRRTTGARVEQYF.

The rearrangement joins TRBV7-6 to TRBJ2-3; TRBD2 matches 8 bases. Germline assignment: CDR1 SGHVS and CDR2 FNYEAQ. Trimming at V came to 5 bases and at J to 4 bases, leaving 14 bases not matched to a gene. This CDR3 is 17 amino acids long. The CDR3 spells CASSLSPPGLVADTQYF. CDR3 coding DNA: TGTGCCAGCAGCCTCTCTCCACCGGGACTAGTTGCAGATACGCAGTATTTT.

V gene TRBV5-1 combines with J gene TRBJ2-7, with D possibly matching TRBD1 (5 bases). V lost 0 bases and J 1 base, leaving 11 bases between the germline ends. Germline V gene sequence: CDR1 SGHRS, CDR2 YFSETQ. This CDR3 contains 15 residues. The CDR3 coding sequence is TGCGCCAGCAGCTTGGCGCCAGGGTCGTCCTACGAGCAGTACTTC. Protein: CASSLAPGSSYEQYF.

The rearrangement uses TRBV5-6 and TRBJ2-7; tentative D call: TRBD1 (6 bases). V lost 3 bases to trimming and J lost 0 bases, with 10 bases between them. This CDR3 is built from 14 residues. Germline CDR1 SGHDT, CDR2 YYEEEE. The CDR3 DNA sequence: TGTGCCAGCAGCTGGGACATGAGCTCCTACGAGCAGTACTTC. Translating it yields CASSWDMSSYEQYF.

V and J are TRBV5-6 and TRBJ2-7, with 7 bases matching TRBD2. J was trimmed by 0 bases and V by 0 bases; bases with no gene match: 3. CDR1 SGHDT and CDR2 YYEEEE come from the germline V gene. The CDR3 runs to 15 residues. The CDR3 region has the DNA TGTGCCAGCAGCTTGGCTTGGACTAGCTCCTACGAGCAGTACTTC. This gives the protein CASSLAWTSSYEQYF.

The chain combines TRBV5-8 with TRBJ1-1, with no clear D. Between the trimmed V and J ends, which lost 4 bases and 12 bases, there was a span of 10 bases. Germline lookup yields CDR1 SGHTS and CDR2 YDEGEE. CDR3 length: 10 residues. The CDR3 sequence is CASSPTGTFF. The CDR3 coding sequence is TGTGCCAGCAGCCCAACCGGTACTTTCTTT.

V is TRBV7-9 and J is TRBJ1-3; 10 nucleotides align to TRBD1. With 4 bases clipped from V and 7 bases from J, the junction kept 10 bases outside the gene matches. CDR1 and CDR2 (germline): SEHNR, FQNEAQ (reference sequence). This CDR3 is 16 amino acids long. DNA for the CDR3: TGTGCCAGCAGCTCGTTGACAGGGGGCCTGTGGAACACCATATATTTT. Its translation: CASSSLTGGLWNTIYF.

The chain employs TRBV9 and TRBJ2-2; no clear D. Germline CDR1 and CDR2: SGDLS and YYNGEE. Trimming pared 0 bases from V and 3 bases from J, leaving 3 bases between. This CDR3 comprises 13 residues. The CDR3 DNA reads TGTGCCAGCAGCGTAGGGGACACCGGGGAGCTGTTTTTT. The encoded protein is CASSVGDTGELFF.

This clone is termed medium-sized. This chain uses TRBV4-1 with TRBJ1-2; D is unresolved. The germline V gene has CDR1 MGHRA and CDR2 YSYEKL. Trimming left V 1 base short and J 3 bases short, with 6 bases between. The CDR3 contains 13 residues. The CDR3 protein is CASSQVADYGYTF. For the CDR3, the DNA is TGCGCCAGCAGCCAAGTGGCGGACTATGGCTACACCTTC.

The chain carries TRBV6-1 and TRBJ1-5; maybe TRBD1 (6 bases). V lost 6 bases to trimming and J lost 0 bases, with 9 bases between them. Germline lookup yields CDR1 MNHNS and CDR2 SASEGT. This CDR3 is 14 amino acids long. Written as DNA, the CDR3 is TGTGCCAGCAGAACAGGGACTAGCAATCAGCCCCAGCATTTT. This translates into CASRTGTSNQPQHF.

The chain has TRBV11-2 and TRBJ2-5, with a tentative D call TRBD1 (6 bases). V lost 5 bases, J lost 2 bases, and 12 bases lay in between. Germline lookup yields CDR1 SGHAT and CDR2 FQNNGV. The CDR3 loop spans 14 amino acids. CDR3 nucleotides: TGTGCCAGCAGCCTGCAGGGGCCGCAAGAGACCCAGTACTTC. It is translated as CASSLQGPQETQYF.

The chain employs TRBV6-4 and TRBJ2-5; D is possibly TRBD1 or TRBD2 (5 bases each). V lost 5 bases and J 5 bases, leaving 15 bases between the germline ends. CDR1 is MRHNA and CDR2 is SNTAGT in the germline V gene. This CDR3 spans 14 amino acids. This chain's CDR3 is CASSPSGTRETQYF. The CDR3 bases are TGTGCCAGCAGTCCCTCGGGGACGAGGGAGACCCAGTACTTC.

This rearrangement joins TRBV13 to TRBJ2-1; D unclear. From germline, CDR1 is PRHDT and CDR2 FYEKMQ (reference sequence). The CDR3 sequence is 15 residues long. The V end lost 0 bases, the J end lost 3 bases, and 9 bases lay between the germline ends. This chain's CDR3 is CASSLGGHVYNEQFF. The CDR3 DNA is TGTGCCAGCAGCTTAGGCGGTCACGTCTACAATGAGCAGTTCTTC.

In its sample, this clone was seen a few times. The chain is built from TRBV16 and TRBJ1-2, with a weak D call TRBD1 (5 bases). V lost 0 bases and J lost 2, with 13 bases in between. Germline V gene data show CDR1 as KGHSY and CDR2 as FQNENV. The length of the CDR3 is 16 residues. The CDR3 region has the DNA TGTGCCAGCAGCCAATCCGCGGGACGGCTCAACTATGGCTACACCTTC. It specifies CASSQSAGRLNYGYTF.

This clone came up many times. The chain joins TRBV9 to TRBJ2-3, with D unresolved. Trimming took off 3 bases at V and 6 bases at J, with 8 bases between the two ends. CDR1 and CDR2 from the germline V gene are SGDLS and YYNGEE. This CDR3 has 12 amino acids. This CDR3 reads CASSALADTQYF. CDR3 nucleotide sequence: TGTGCCAGCAGCGCCCTTGCCGATACGCAGTATTTT.

The rearrangement links TRBV13 to TRBJ2-5; tentatively, D is TRBD1 or TRBD2 (5 bases each). The end of the DNA fits TRBJ2-7 better, so the J call may be wrong. The germline gives CDR1 PRHDT, CDR2 FYEKMQ (reference sequence). CDR3 size: 15 residues. The CDR3 nucleotides read TGTGCCAGCAGCTTAGGTACTGGGGGCTCCTACGAGCAGTACTTC. Its protein product is CASSLGTGGSYEQYF.

As regards this clone: Other nucleotide sequences in the sample specify the same CDR3. The chain has TRBV7-3 and TRBJ2-3; D possibly corresponds to TRBD1 (6 bases). In germline, CDR1 is SGHTA, CDR2 FQGTGA. CDR3 size: 15 residues. Trimming stripped 3 bases from V and 1 base from J, with 11 bases between. The CDR3, as DNA: TGTGCCAGCAGCTTGCTGGCAGGGGGCACAGATACGCAGTATTTT. Translation gives CASSLLAGGTDTQYF.

On this clone: Germline and junction disagree at one end, which may indicate a read error. The V and J genes are TRBV10-3 and TRBJ2-7; unclear D gene. Germline CDR1 and CDR2: ENHRY and SYGVKD. CDR3 length: 15 amino acids. The CDR3 reads CAMSEPPQAAYEQYF. The CDR3 DNA sequence: TGTGCCATGAGTGAACCCCCCCAAGCCGCCTACGAGCAGTACTTC.

CDR3: CAWRGQYEQYF. The CDR3 DNA reads as TGTGCCTGGAGGGGACAGTACGAGCAGTACTTC. This chain links TRBV30 with TRBJ2-7; 7 nucleotides align to TRBD1. CDR3 length: 11 residues. J was trimmed by 4 bases and V by 3 bases; bases with no gene match: 0. The germline V gene encodes CDR1 GTSNPN and CDR2 SVGIG (reference sequence).

This chain joins TRBV30 and TRBJ1-5, with TRBD1 as a possible D gene (5 bases). The V gene's germline CDR1 is GTSNPN and CDR2 SVGIG (reference sequence). The CDR3 is 13 amino acids. Deletions cut 5 bases from V and 4 bases from J, with 12 bases between. CDR3 region: CAWSDNPNQPQHF. Here the CDR3 DNA reads TGTGCCTGGTCGGACAACCCGAATCAGCCCCAGCATTTT. Using reference TRBV30 and TRBJ1-5 for the parts outside the CDR3, the full variable domain is SQTIHQWPATLVQPVGSPLSLECTVEGTSNPNLYWYRQAAGRGLQLLFYSVGIGQISSEVPQNLSASRPQDRQFILSSKKLLLSDSGFYLCAWSDNPNQPQHFGDGTRLSIL.

The chain uses TRBV7-9 and TRBJ2-6; D unresolved. Germline CDR1 SEHNR, CDR2 FQNEAQ (reference sequence). The CDR3 has 19 residues. Deletions cut 4 bases from V and 0 bases from J, with 19 bases between. CDR3 DNA: TGTGCCAGCAGCTCCACCGTCTACCGCACCTACTCTGGGGCCAACGTCCTGACTTTC. It is translated as CASSSTVYRTYSGANVLTF.

The rearrangement joins TRBV28 to TRBJ2-7; 9 bases are a match to TRBD2. The CDR3 is 11 amino acids. The germline gives CDR1 MDHEN, CDR2 SYDVKM. V lost 9 bases, J lost 3 bases, and 0 bases stayed unmatched. CDR3 loop: CASSGGYEQYF. The CDR3 coding sequence is TGTGCCAGTAGCGGGGGCTACGAGCAGTACTTC.

Only one count was recorded for this clone. The chain joins TRBV5-6 to TRBJ1-5, with 7 bases aligning to TRBD1. CDR1 and CDR2 (germline): SGHDT, YYEEEE. This CDR3 comprises 16 residues. Losses at the gene ends were 4 bases for V and 6 bases for J; bases not matched to a gene: 13. The CDR3 loop reads CASSRGSAGGTQPQHF. The CDR3 DNA follows: TGTGCCAGCAGCCGGGGGTCGGCAGGGGGAACTCAGCCCCAGCATTTT.

The rearrangement uses TRBV4-1 and TRBJ2-5; TRBD2 agrees at 7 bases. Germline values: CDR1 MGHRA, CDR2 YSYEKL. With V trimmed by 1 base and J by 9 bases, 11 bases remained unmatched. The CDR3 contains 15 residues. CDR3 sequence: CASSQVGVRGDSQYF. The DNA of the CDR3 is TGCGCCAGCAGCCAAGTAGGAGTTCGGGGGGACTCCCAGTACTTC.

This chain links TRBV28 with TRBJ2-1; the match to TRBD2 covers 7 bases. Germline CDR1 MDHEN, CDR2 SYDVKM. V lost 7 bases to trimming and J lost 2 bases; unmatched junction nucleotides: 5. The CDR3 length is 14 residues. The CDR3, as DNA: TGTGCCAGCAACTGGGGAGGGACCTACAATGAGCAGTTCTTC. Encoded protein: CASNWGGTYNEQFF.

The chain links TRBV28 to TRBJ2-7, with TRBD1 matching over 7 bases. The V and J ends lost 10 bases and 0 bases, in that order; junction bases with no gene match: 18. CDR1 and CDR2 from the germline V gene are MDHEN and SYDVKM. This CDR3 is 17 amino acids long. The CDR3 loop reads CATIDRERKPSSYEQYF. Here the CDR3 DNA reads TGTGCCACCATCGACAGGGAACGAAAACCTAGCTCCTACGAGCAGTACTTC.

The chain uses TRBV19 and TRBJ2-7; no clear D gene. Trimming cost V 6 bases and J 5 bases, with 8 bases left between them. CDR3 length equals 11 residues. Germline V gene data show CDR1 as LNHDA and CDR2 as SQIVND (reference sequence). The DNA for the CDR3 is TGTGCCAGTAGGGCTGGGCACGAGCAGTACTTC. Its protein is CASRAGHEQYF. Together with reference TRBV19 and TRBJ2-7, the CDR3 gives the full variable domain: DGGITQSPKYLFRKEGQNVTLSCEQNLNHDAMYWYRQDPGQGLRLIYYSQIVNDFQKGDIAEGYSVSREKKESFPLTVTSAQKNPTAFYLCASRAGHEQYFGPGTRLTVT.